Here is one T cell receptor beta chain with its context. This specimen belongs to a study of T cell changes during pregnancy in multiple sclerosis. The protocol was immunoSEQ multiplex PCR, while the TCRdb copy is restricted to in-frame clones and leaves out a portion. The sample has around 120,000 clones; roughly 90% are singletons. This CDR3 has 15 residues. V was clipped by 3 bases and J by 5 bases; unmatched bases: 5. Germline CDR1 MGHRA, CDR2 YSYEKL. The chain has TRBV4-1 and TRBJ1-4, with TRBD1 matching over 8 bases. The receptor's source is a female donor with multiple sclerosis, enrolled in a pregnancy study. The source material was peripheral blood, sampled after pregnancy. CDR3 bases: TGCGCCAGCAGCCAGCGGACAGGGTGGAATGAAAAACTGTTTTTT. It codes for CASSQRTGWNEKLFF.